The present T cell receptor beta chain was sequenced within a study of PD-1 blockade in classical Hodgkin lymphoma. About the research overall: Patients were given intravenous nivolumab, 3 mg/kg, every 2 weeks. Study results and caveats: CD8+ TCR diversity did not rise significantly by C4D1, unlike CD4+.

This clone was observed a handful of times. What it binds is unknown. Repertoires were generated with immunoSEQ multiplex PCR, while TCRdb's copy carries only in-frame clones and drops some. The table includes approximately 59,000 clones, less than 95% detected once. V was shortened by 5 bases and J by 7 bases, with 14 bases between the two germline ends. CDR3 length: 14 residues. Germline lookup yields CDR1 PRHDT and CDR2 FYEKMQ (reference sequence). All the patients suffered relapse after autologous stem cell transplantation, and brentuximab vedotin exposure differed. The sequencing here drew on peripheral blood mononuclear cells (PBMCs), taken before the second cycle of nivolumab. This clonotype originated in a human donor with classical Hodgkin lymphoma. The V call is TRBV13, the J call TRBJ2-2; D might be TRBD2 (6 bases). DNA for the CDR3: TGTGCCAGCAGCATGGGCGGGGCGAGCGGGGAGCTGTTTTTT. Translation: CASSMGGASGELFF.